These 2 T cell receptor beta chains were sequenced from one sample in a study of radiotherapy plus CTLA-4 blockade in lung cancer. Method: immunoSEQ multiplex PCR; TCRdb's copy keeps in-frame clones and lacks some. The data contain more than 50,000 clones, roughly 76% of them singletons. The starting material was peripheral blood, obtained from a patient treated with radiotherapy plus ipilimumab. The receptors derive from a human donor with non-small cell lung cancer who had a complete response to radiotherapy plus ipilimumab.

This chain links TRBV5-1 with TRBJ2-4, with a weak D call TRBD2 (6 bases). From germline, CDR1 is SGHRS and CDR2 YFSETQ. Trimming removed 4 bases from V and 1 base from J, with 12 bases in between. The CDR3 is 15 amino acids. CDR3 residues: CASSLSGGAKNIQYF. The DNA of the CDR3 is TGCGCCAGCAGCCTTTCTGGAGGGGCCAAAAACATTCAGTACTTC.

V is TRBV5-1 and J is TRBJ2-3; no definite D call. The better agreement between TRBJ1-5 and the DNA end casts doubt on the J call. Per the germline V gene, CDR1 is SGHRS and CDR2 is YFSETQ. The CDR3 spans 13 residues. The CDR3 DNA reads TGCGCCAGCAGCTTGCGAGTGGGAGATACGCAGCATTTT. As protein: CASSLRVGDTQHF.